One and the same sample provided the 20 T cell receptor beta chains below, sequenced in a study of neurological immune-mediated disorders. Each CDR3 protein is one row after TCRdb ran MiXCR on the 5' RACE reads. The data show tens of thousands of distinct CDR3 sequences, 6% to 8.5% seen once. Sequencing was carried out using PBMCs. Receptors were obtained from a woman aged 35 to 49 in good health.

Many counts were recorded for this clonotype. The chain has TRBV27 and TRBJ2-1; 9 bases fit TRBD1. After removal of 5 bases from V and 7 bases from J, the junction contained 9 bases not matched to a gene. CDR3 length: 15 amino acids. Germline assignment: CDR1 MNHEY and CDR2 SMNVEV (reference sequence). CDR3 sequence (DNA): TGTGCCAGCAGTCGGACAGGGGTGGAGGTGAATGAGCAGTTCTTC. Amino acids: CASSRTGVEVNEQFF.

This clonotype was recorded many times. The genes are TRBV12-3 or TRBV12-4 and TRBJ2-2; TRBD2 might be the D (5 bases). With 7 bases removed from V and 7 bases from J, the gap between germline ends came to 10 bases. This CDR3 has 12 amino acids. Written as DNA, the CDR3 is TGTGCCAGCAACACCGGGGTCGGGGAGCTGTTTTTT. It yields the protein CASNTGVGELFF.

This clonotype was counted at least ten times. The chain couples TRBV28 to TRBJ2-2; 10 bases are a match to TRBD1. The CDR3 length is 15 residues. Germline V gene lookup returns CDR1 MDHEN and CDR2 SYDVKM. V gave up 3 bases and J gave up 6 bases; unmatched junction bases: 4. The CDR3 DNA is TGTGCCAGCAGTTTGGGGACAGGGGTTCCCGGGGAGCTGTTTTTT. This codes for CASSLGTGVPGELFF.

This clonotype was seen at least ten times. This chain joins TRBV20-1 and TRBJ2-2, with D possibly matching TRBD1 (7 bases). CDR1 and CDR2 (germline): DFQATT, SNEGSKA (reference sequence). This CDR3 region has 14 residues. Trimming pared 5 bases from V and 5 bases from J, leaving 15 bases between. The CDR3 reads CSAQGGDGTGELFF. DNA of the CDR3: TGCAGTGCTCAGGGGGGTGACGGGACCGGGGAGCTGTTTTTT.

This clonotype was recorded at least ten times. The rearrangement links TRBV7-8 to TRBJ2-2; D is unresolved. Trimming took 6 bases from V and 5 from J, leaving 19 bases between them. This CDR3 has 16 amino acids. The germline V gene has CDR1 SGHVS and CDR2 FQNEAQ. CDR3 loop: CASRRSPEAGTGELFF. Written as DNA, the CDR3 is TGTGCCAGCAGGCGGTCCCCGGAAGCCGGTACCGGGGAGCTGTTTTTT.

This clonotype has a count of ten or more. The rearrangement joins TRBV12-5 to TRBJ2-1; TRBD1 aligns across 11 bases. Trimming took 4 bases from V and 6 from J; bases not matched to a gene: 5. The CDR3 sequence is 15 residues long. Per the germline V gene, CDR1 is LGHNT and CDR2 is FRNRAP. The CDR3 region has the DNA TGTGCTAGTGGTTATGGGACAGGGGGTTTCAATGAGCAGTTCTTC. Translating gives CASGYGTGGFNEQFF.

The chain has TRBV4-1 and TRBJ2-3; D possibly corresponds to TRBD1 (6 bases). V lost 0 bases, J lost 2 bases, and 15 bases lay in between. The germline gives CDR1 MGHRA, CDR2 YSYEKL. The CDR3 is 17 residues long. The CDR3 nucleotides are TGCGCCAGCAGCCAAGATCCTGCAGGGGTTATCACAGATACGCAGTATTTT. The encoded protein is CASSQDPAGVITDTQYF.

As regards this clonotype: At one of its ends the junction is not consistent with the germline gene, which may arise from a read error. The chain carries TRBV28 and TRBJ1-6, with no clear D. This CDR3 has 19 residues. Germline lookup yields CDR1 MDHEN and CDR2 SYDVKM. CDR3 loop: CANSSQTESWDKLNSPLNF. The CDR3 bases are TGTGCCAACAGCTCCCAGACGGAGAGTTGGGATAAGTTGAATTCACCCCTCAACTTT.

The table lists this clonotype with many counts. The CDR3 here is CASSLSPTYNEQFF. CDR3 nucleotide sequence: TGTGCCAGCAGCCTTAGTCCTACCTACAATGAGCAGTTCTTC. The chain joins TRBV9 to TRBJ2-1, with no clear D. This CDR3 is 14 amino acids long. The V gene lost 4 bases and the J gene lost 2 bases, with 10 bases spanning the gap. Germline-derived CDR1 and CDR2 are SGDLS and YYNGEE.

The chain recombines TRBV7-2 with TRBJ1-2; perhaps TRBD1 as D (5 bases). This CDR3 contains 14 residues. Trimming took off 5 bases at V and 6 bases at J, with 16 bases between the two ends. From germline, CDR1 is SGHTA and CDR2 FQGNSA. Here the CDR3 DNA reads TGTGCCAGCAGCCCGCAGGGAAACTTCCATGGCTACACCTTC. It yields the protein CASSPQGNFHGYTF.

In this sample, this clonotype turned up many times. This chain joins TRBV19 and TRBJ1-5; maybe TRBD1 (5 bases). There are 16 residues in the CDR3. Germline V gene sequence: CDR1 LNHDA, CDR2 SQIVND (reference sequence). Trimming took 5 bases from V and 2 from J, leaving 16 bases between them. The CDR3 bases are TGTGCCAGTAGTCGGGGCAGGGCTGCGGGCAATCAGCCCCAGCATTTT. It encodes CASSRGRAAGNQPQHF.

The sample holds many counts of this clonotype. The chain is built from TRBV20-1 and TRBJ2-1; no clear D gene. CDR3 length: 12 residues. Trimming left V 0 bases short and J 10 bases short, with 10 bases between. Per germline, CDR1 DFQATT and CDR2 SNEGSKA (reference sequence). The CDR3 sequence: CSARDALVEQFF. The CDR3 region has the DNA TGCAGTGCTAGAGATGCCTTGGTCGAGCAGTTCTTC.

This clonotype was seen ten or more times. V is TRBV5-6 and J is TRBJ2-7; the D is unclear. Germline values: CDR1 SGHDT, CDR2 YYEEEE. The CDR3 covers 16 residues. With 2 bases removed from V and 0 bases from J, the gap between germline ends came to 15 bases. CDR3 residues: CASSFFRRRSSYEQYF. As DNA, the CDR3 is TGTGCCAGCAGCTTCTTCCGGCGACGGAGCTCCTACGAGCAGTACTTC.

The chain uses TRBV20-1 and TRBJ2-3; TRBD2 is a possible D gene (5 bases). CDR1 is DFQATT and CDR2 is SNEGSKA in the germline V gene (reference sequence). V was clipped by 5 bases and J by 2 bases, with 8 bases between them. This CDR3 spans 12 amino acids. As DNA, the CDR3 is TGCAGTGCTCCTAGCTTCACAGATACGCAGTATTTT. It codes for CSAPSFTDTQYF.

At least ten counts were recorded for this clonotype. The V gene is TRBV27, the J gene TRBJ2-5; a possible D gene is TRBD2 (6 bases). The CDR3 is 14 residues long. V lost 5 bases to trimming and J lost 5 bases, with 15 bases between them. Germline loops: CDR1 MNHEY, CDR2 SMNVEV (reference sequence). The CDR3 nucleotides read TGTGCCAGCAGTGCCAACCGGGGGTGGGAGACCCAGTACTTC. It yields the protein CASSANRGWETQYF.

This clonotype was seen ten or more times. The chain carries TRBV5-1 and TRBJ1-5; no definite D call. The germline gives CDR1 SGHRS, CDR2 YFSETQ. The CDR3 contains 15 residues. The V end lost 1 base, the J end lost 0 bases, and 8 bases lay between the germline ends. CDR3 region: CASSLSGSSNQPQHF. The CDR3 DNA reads TGCGCCAGCAGCTTGTCGGGATCTAGCAATCAGCCCCAGCATTTT.

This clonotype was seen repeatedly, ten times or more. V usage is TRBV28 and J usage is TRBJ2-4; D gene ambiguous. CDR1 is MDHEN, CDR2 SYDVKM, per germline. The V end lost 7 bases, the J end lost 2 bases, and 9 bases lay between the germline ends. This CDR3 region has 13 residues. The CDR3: CASKSRTKNIQYF. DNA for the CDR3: TGTGCCAGCAAGAGCAGAACCAAAAACATTCAGTACTTC.

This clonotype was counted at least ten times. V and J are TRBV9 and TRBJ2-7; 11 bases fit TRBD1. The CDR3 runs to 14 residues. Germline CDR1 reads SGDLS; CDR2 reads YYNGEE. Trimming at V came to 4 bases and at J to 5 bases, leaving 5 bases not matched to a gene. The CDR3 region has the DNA TGTGCCAGCAGCCCGCGGACAGGGGGCAACGAGCAGTACTTC. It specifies CASSPRTGGNEQYF.

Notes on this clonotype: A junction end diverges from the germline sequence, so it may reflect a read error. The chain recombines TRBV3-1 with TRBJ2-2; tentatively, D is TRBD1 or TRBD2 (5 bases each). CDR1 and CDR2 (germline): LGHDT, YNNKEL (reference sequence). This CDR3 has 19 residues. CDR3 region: CASSHYHLRDRINTVELFF. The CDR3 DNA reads TGTGCCAGCAGCCACTATCATCTCCGGGACCGAATAAACACCGTGGAGCTGTTTTTT.

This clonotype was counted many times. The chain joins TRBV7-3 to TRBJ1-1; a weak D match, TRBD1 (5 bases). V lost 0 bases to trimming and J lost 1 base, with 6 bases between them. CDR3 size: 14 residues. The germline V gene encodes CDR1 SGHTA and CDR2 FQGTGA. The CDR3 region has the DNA TGTGCCAGCAGCTTAACGGGGGGGAACACTGAAGCTTTCTTT. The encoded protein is CASSLTGGNTEAFF.